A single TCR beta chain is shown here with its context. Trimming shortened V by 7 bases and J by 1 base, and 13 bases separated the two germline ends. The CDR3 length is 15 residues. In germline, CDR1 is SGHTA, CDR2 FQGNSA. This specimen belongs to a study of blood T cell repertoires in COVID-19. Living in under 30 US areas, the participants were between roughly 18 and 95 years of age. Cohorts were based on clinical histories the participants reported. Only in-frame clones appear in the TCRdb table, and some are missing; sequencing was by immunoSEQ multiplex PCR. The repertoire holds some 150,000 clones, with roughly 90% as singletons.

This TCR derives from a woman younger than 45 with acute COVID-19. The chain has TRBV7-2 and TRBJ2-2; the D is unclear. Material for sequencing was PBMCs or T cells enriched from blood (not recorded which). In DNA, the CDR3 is TGTGCCAGCACCGCCCCCCCAGGGAACACCGGGGAGCTGTTTTTT. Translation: CASTAPPGNTGELFF.